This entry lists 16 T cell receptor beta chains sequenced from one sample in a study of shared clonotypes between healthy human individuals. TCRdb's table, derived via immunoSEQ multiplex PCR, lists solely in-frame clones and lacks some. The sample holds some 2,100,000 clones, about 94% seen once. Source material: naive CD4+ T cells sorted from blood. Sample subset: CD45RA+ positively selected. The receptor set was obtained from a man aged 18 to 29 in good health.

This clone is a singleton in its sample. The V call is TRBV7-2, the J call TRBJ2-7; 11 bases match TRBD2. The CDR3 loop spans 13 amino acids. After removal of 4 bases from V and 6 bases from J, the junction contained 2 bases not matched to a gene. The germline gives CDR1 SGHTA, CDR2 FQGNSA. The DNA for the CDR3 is TGTGCCAGCAGCTCACTAGCGGGGGCCGAGCAGTACTTC. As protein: CASSSLAGAEQYF.

In DNA, the CDR3 is TGTGCCAGCAGCTTGGGCAGGGGGCTTGAGACCCAGTACTTC. The encoded protein is CASSLGRGLETQYF. V usage is TRBV5-4 and J usage is TRBJ2-5, with TRBD1 matching over 8 bases. Germline V CDR1 and CDR2: SGHNT, YYREEE (reference sequence). With 0 bases clipped from V and 5 bases from J, the junction kept 3 bases outside the gene matches. The CDR3 covers 14 residues.

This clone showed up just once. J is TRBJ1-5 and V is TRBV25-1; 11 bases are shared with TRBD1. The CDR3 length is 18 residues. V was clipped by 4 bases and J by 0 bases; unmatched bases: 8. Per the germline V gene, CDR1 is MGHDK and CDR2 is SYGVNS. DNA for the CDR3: TGTGCCAGCAGTGGCGGACAGGGGGCAAGGCATAGCAATCAGCCCCAGCATTTT. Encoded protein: CASSGGQGARHSNQPQHF.

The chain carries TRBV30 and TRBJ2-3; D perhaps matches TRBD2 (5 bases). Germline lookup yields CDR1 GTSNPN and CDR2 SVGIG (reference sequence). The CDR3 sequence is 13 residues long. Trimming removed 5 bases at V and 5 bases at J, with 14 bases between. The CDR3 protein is CAWDVPGRDTQYF. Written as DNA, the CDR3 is TGTGCCTGGGATGTCCCGGGGAGAGATACGCAGTATTTT.

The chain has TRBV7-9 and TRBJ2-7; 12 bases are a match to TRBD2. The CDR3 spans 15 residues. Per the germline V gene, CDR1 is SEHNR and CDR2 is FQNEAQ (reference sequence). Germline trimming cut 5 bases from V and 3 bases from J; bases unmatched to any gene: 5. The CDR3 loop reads CASSQRGLAGYEQYF. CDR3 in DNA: TGTGCCAGCAGCCAGAGGGGACTAGCGGGCTACGAGCAGTACTTC.

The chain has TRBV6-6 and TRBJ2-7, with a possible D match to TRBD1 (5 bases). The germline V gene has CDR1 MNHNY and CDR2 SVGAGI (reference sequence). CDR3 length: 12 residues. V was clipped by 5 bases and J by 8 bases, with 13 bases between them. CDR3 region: CASSLRPDKQYF. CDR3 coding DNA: TGTGCCAGCAGTCTCCGACCGGACAAGCAGTACTTC.

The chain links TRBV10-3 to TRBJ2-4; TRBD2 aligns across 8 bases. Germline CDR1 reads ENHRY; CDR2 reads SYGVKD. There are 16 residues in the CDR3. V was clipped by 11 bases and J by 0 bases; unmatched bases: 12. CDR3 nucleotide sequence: TGTGCCTCGGGGGCGGGACTAGACCTAGCCAAAAACATTCAGTACTTC. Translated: CASGAGLDLAKNIQYF.

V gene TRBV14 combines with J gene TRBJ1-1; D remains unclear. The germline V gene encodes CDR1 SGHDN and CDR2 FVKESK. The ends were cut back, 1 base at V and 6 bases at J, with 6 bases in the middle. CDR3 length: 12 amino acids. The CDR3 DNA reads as TGTGCCAGCAGCCAAGTGTCGGCTGAAGCTTTCTTT. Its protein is CASSQVSAEAFF.

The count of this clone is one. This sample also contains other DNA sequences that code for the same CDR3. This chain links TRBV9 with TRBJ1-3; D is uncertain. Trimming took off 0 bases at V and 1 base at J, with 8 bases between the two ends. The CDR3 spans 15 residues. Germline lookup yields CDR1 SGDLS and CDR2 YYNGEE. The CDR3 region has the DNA TGTGCCAGCAGCGTAGTGTCCGGTTCTGGAAACACCATATATTTT. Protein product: CASSVVSGSGNTIYF.

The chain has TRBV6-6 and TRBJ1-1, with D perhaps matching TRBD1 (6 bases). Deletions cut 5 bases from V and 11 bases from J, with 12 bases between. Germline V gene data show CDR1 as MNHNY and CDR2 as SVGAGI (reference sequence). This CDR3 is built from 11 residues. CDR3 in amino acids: CASSRQDLAFF. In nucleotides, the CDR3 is TGTGCCAGCAGTAGACAGGATCTGGCTTTCTTT.

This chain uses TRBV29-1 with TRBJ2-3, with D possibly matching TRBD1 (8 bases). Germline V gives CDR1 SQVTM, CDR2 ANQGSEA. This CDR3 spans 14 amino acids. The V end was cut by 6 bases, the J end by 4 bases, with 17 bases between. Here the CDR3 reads CSVTGGGRSDTQYF. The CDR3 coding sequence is TGCAGCGTCACAGGGGGGGGGAGGTCAGATACGCAGTATTTT.

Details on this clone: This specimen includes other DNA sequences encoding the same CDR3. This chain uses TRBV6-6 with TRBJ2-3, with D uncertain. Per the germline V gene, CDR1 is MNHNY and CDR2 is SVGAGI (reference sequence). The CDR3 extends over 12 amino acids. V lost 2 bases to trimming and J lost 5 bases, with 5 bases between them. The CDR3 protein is CASSYLGDTQYF. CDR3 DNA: TGTGCCAGCAGTTACCTGGGAGATACGCAGTATTTT.

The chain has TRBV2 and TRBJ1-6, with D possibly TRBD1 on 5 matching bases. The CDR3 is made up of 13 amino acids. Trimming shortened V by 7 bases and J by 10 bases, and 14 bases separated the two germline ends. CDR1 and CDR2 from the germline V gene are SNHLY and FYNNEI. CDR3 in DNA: TGTGCCAGCATGGGGGGGGGTGACTCACCCCTCCACTTT. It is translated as CASMGGGDSPLHF.

CDR3 sequence reads: CAWSAGGKGVAKNIQYF. In DNA form, the CDR3 reads TGTGCCTGGAGTGCAGGGGGTAAGGGGGTAGCCAAAAACATTCAGTACTTC. The genes are TRBV30 and TRBJ2-4, with 7 nucleotides matching TRBD1. This CDR3 comprises 17 residues. The V gene's germline CDR1 is GTSNPN and CDR2 SVGIG (reference sequence). V was clipped by 1 base and J by 0 bases; unmatched bases: 9.

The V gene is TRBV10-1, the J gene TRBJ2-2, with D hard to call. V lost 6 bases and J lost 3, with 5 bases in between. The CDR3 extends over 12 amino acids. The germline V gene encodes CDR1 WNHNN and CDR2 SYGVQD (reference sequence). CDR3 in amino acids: CASRPDTGELFF. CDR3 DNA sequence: TGCGCCAGCAGACCTGACACCGGGGAGCTGTTTTTT.

The CDR3 protein is CASSETGIEQFF. Here the CDR3 DNA reads TGTGCCAGCAGTGAAACTGGCATTGAGCAGTTCTTC. This chain uses TRBV2 with TRBJ2-1; D unclear. Trimming stripped 2 bases from V and 9 bases from J, with 8 bases between. The CDR3 contains 12 residues. CDR1 and CDR2 (germline): SNHLY, FYNNEI.